This is a list of T cell receptor beta chains from one sample in a study of T-cell memory formation after mild COVID-19. TCRdb reprocessed the 5' RACE reads with MiXCR, giving one entry per CDR3 protein. The repertoire holds roughly 400,000 distinct CDR3 sequences, with more than 15% as singletons. Sequencing was done on a sample of PBMCs or a T cell subset sorted from them (not recorded which). The source of these receptors is a man between 18 and 35 years old who had mild COVID-19 (a few samples of this study predate the infection). Cell type and time point are not known. CDR3s include the opening cysteine and the closing phenylalanine or tryptophan. D genes are given only for firm matches. Rows give clone size only sometimes, using once, few, many, or a class for an expanded clone.

TRBD1 | . | TRBJ1-6 | TRBV18 | CASSERDRNSPLHF | TGTGCCAGCTCCGAGCGGGACAGGAATTCACCCCTCCACTTT
. | . | TRBJ1-4 | TRBV18 | CASSPGATNEKLFF | TGTGCCAGCTCACCCGGGGCAACTAATGAAAAACTGTTTTTT
. | few | TRBJ1-1 | TRBV4-3 | CASSQAGNLNTEAFF | TGCGCCAGCAGCCAAGCAGGGAATTTGAACACTGAAGCTTTCTTT
. | few | TRBJ2-2 | TRBV11-2 | CASSLWLASTGELFF | TGTGCCAGCAGCTTATGGCTAGCTAGCACCGGGGAGCTGTTTTTT
TRBD1 | few | TRBJ2-7 | TRBV4-1 | CASSQGWQGARYEQYF | TGCGCCAGCAGCCAGGGGTGGCAGGGGGCGCGCTACGAGCAGTACTTC
. | . | TRBJ1-4 | TRBV6-5 | CATRSTVGEKLFF | TGTGCCACCAGATCAACTGTGGGGGAAAAACTGTTTTTT
. | few | TRBJ2-1 | TRBV7-9 | CASTMSNEQFF | TGTGCCAGCACCATGAGTAATGAGCAGTTCTTC
. | . | TRBJ2-1 | TRBV20-1 | CSANGRGTVEQFF | TGCAGTGCTAATGGCAGGGGGACTGTTGAGCAGTTCTTC
. | . | TRBJ1-4 | TRBV7-2 | CASSLTAFPEKLFF | TGTGCCAGCAGCCTGACAGCTTTCCCCGAAAAACTGTTTTTT
TRBD1 | few | TRBJ1-5 | TRBV6-2/TRBV6-3 | CASSGQGSKPQHF | TGTGCCAGCAGTGGACAGGGGTCGAAGCCCCAGCATTTT
. | few | TRBJ1-2 | TRBV10-3 | CAISESGLRAYGYTF | TGTGCCATCAGTGAGTCTGGTCTTCGTGCTTATGGCTACACCTTC
. | many | TRBJ2-5 | TRBV5-5 | CASSTGRLQETQYF | TGTGCCAGTTCGACAGGGAGGCTCCAAGAGACCCAGTACTTC
. | few | TRBJ1-3 | TRBV12-3/TRBV12-4 | CASRGGNGNTIYF | TGTGCCTCGAGAGGCGGGAATGGAAACACCATATATTTT
. | . | TRBJ1-1 | TRBV6-5 | CASSPGSTEAFF | TGTGCCAGCAGTCCAGGCTCCACTGAAGCTTTCTTT
. | . | TRBJ1-2 | TRBV2 | CASGQEAREGYTF | TGTGCCAGCGGGCAGGAGGCAAGGGAGGGCTACACCTTC
. | few | TRBJ2-2 | TRBV2 | CASSESGSHTGELFF | TGTGCCAGCAGTGAAAGCGGATCGCACACCGGGGAGCTGTTTTTT
. | . | TRBJ2-7 | TRBV21-1 | CASSKPRGRGFYEQYF | TGTGCCAGCAGCAAACCGAGGGGAAGGGGATTTTACGAGCAGTACTTC
. | . | TRBJ2-2 | TRBV5-1 | CASSLVVSSSTVELFF | TGCGCCAGCAGCTTGGTGGTTTCCAGCAGCACCGTGGAGCTGTTTTTT
TRBD1 | few | TRBJ2-2 | TRBV27 | CASSRTGTANTGELFF | TGTGCCAGCAGCCGGACCGGGACAGCGAACACCGGGGAGCTGTTTTTT
. | many | TRBJ2-2 | TRBV5-4 | CASSREALGDGELFF | TGTGCCAGCAGCCGCGAAGCACTTGGCGACGGGGAGCTGTTTTTT
. | . | TRBJ2-3 | TRBV20-1 | CSAITGGSDTQYF | TGCAGTGCTATAACCGGGGGCTCAGATACGCAGTATTTT
. | few | TRBJ2-5 | TRBV11-2 | CASSPRLVFLETQYF | TGTGCCAGCAGCCCCCGACTAGTGTTCTTAGAGACCCAGTACTTC
. | few | TRBJ1-3 | TRBV20-1 | CSVGTHTSGNTIYF | TGCAGTGTCGGGACACATACCTCTGGAAACACCATATATTTT
TRBD1 | . | TRBJ2-2 | TRBV11-3 | CASSSHLPYRDRGGTGELFF | TGTGCCAGCAGCTCTCACCTACCTTACCGGGACAGGGGAGGGACCGGGGAGCTGTTTTTT
. | few | TRBJ1-3 | TRBV6-6 | CASSRLWDSGNTIYF | TGTGCCAGCAGTCGTCTTTGGGATTCTGGAAACACCATATATTTT
TRBD1 | once | TRBJ1-4 | TRBV7-9 | CASSEQGLSSNEKLFF | TGTGCCAGCAGCGAACAGGGGTTAAGCTCTAATGAAAAACTGTTTTTT
TRBD1 | few | TRBJ1-4 | TRBV5-5 | CASSSNGQGELFF | TGTGCCAGCAGCTCAAATGGACAGGGGGAACTGTTTTTT
. | few | TRBJ1-6 | TRBV6-2/TRBV6-3 | CAVRRERSPLHF | TGTGCCGTCCGCAGGGAGAGATCACCCCTCCACTTT
. | few | TRBJ1-2 | TRBV5-1 | CASSPSDSHGYTF | TGCGCCAGCAGCCCCTCGGACAGCCATGGCTACACCTTC
TRBD2 | few | TRBJ2-1 | TRBV4-1 | CASSQPGTSHLNEQFF | TGCGCCAGCAGCCAACCCGGGACTAGCCACCTAAATGAGCAGTTCTTC
TRBD2 | few | TRBJ2-7 | TRBV7-2 | CASSSPGLGYEQYF | TGTGCCAGCAGCTCGCCGGGACTAGGCTACGAGCAGTACTTC
. | few | TRBJ2-1 | TRBV24-1 | CATSDSTIWFF | TGTGCCACCAGTGATTCGACTATTTGGTTCTTC
. | . | TRBJ1-2 | TRBV19 | CASSFYRDYGYTF | TGTGCCAGTAGTTTCTATAGAGACTATGGCTACACCTTC
TRBD2 | few | TRBJ2-3 | TRBV7-7 | CASSPQPTGGTDTQYF | TGTGCTAGCAGCCCACAGCCCACGGGGGGTACAGATACGCAGTATTTT
. | . | TRBJ1-5 | TRBV23-1 | CASSREFGNQPQHF | TGCGCCAGCAGTCGTGAGTTCGGCAATCAGCCCCAGCATTTT